This entry lists 15 T cell receptor beta chains sequenced from one sample in a study of cytomegalovirus exposure and HLA in healthy donors. PCR primers comprised 60 Vbeta and 13 Jbeta primers. Libraries were prepared by immunoSEQ multiplex PCR; TCRdb keeps only in-frame clonotypes and omits some of them. The data show approximately 110,000 clones, about 60% seen once. The specimen sequenced was PBMCs. Receptors originate from a woman aged 25 to 39 in good health and CMV-seronegative.

This chain uses TRBV5-1 with TRBJ2-7; D is possibly TRBD1 (6 bases). V was cut by 3 bases and J by 1 base, with 14 bases left in between. Germline loops: CDR1 SGHRS, CDR2 YFSETQ. The CDR3 totals 15 residues. The DNA for the CDR3 is TGCGCCAGCAGCTCCCCCCCGGACAGTTCCTACGAGCAGTACTTC. This translates into CASSSPPDSSYEQYF.

The genes are TRBV5-1 and TRBJ1-1; TRBD1 matches at 8 bases. V dropped 1 base and J dropped 3; count of bases not matched to a gene: 5. In germline, CDR1 is SGHRS, CDR2 YFSETQ. CDR3 length: 15 residues. This chain's CDR3 is CASSLWTGSDTEAFF. CDR3 bases: TGCGCCAGCAGCTTGTGGACAGGGAGTGACACTGAAGCTTTCTTT.

The genes are TRBV27 and TRBJ1-6; 7 bases line up with TRBD1. V was clipped by 4 bases and J by 6 bases; unmatched bases: 9. CDR3 length: 16 amino acids. The germline gives CDR1 MNHEY, CDR2 SMNVEV (reference sequence). In nucleotides, the CDR3 is TGTGCCAGCAGTTCCCCCTACAGGGGACGTAATTCACCCCTCCACTTT. Protein: CASSSPYRGRNSPLHF.

This chain joins TRBV30 and TRBJ1-1; D unclear. CDR3 length equals 13 residues. The germline gives CDR1 GTSNPN, CDR2 SVGIG (reference sequence). Trimming shortened V by 1 base and J by 1 base, and 7 bases separated the two germline ends. CDR3 protein: CAWSEQRNTEAFF. CDR3 sequence (DNA): TGTGCCTGGAGTGAACAGAGGAACACTGAAGCTTTCTTT.

The genes are TRBV5-8 and TRBJ1-4; D perhaps matches TRBD1 (5 bases). Germline lookup yields CDR1 SGHTS and CDR2 YDEGEE. This CDR3 spans 13 amino acids. The ends were cut back, 4 bases at V and 7 bases at J, with 11 bases in the middle. The CDR3 nucleotides read TGTGCCAGCAGCCATGGGGGGGGTGAAAAACTGTTTTTT. Its translation is CASSHGGGEKLFF.

The chain joins TRBV7-8 to TRBJ2-1; D call uncertain. This CDR3 contains 15 residues. CDR1 is SGHVS and CDR2 is FQNEAQ in the germline V gene. Trimming took off 4 bases at V and 5 bases at J, with 15 bases between the two ends. As DNA, the CDR3 is TGTGCCAGCAGCTCAGGTGGCAGGTTAAACAATGAGCAGTTCTTC. Amino acid sequence: CASSSGGRLNNEQFF.

The rearrangement links TRBV11-1 to TRBJ1-4; D is possibly TRBD1 (6 bases). CDR1 SGHAT and CDR2 FQDESV come from the germline V gene (reference sequence). V lost 5 bases and J lost 2, with 18 bases in between. The CDR3 spans 17 residues. CDR3 nucleotides: TGTGCCAGCAGCCAAGGACTCGATAGGGGGACTAATGAAAAACTGTTTTTT. Its translation is CASSQGLDRGTNEKLFF. Based on the CDR3 plus reference TRBV11-1 and TRBJ1-4, the full variable domain is EAEVAQSPRYKITEKSQAVAFWCDPISGHATLYWYRQILGQGPELLVQFQDESVVDDSQLPKDRFSAERLKGVDSTLKIQPAELGDSAMYLCASSQGLDRGTNEKLFFGSGTQLSVL.

The rearrangement joins TRBV7-9 to TRBJ1-4; 7 bases are shared with TRBD1. This CDR3 has 13 residues. V lost 4 bases to trimming and J lost 8 bases; unmatched junction nucleotides: 4. Germline V CDR1 and CDR2: SEHNR, FQNEAQ (reference sequence). The CDR3 nucleotides read TGTGCCAGCAGCTGGGACAGAGGCGAAAAACTGTTTTTT. This sequence encodes CASSWDRGEKLFF.

J is TRBJ1-5 and V is TRBV19; unclear D gene. V dropped 0 bases and J dropped 5 bases, with 5 bases sitting between them. CDR3 length: 13 residues. CDR1 LNHDA and CDR2 SQIVND come from the germline V gene (reference sequence). The CDR3 sequence is CASSIDLDQPQHF. In nucleotides, the CDR3 is TGTGCCAGTAGTATAGATCTAGATCAGCCCCAGCATTTT.

This clone was seen only a few times. V usage is TRBV18 and J usage is TRBJ2-1; D uncertain. The CDR3 is made up of 12 amino acids. V was clipped by 0 bases and J by 12 bases, with 9 bases between them. Germline CDR1 is KGHSH and CDR2 is LQKENI. CDR3 DNA sequence: TGTGCCAGCTCACCACCGACCTCGGGGCAGTTCTTC. Its translation: CASSPPTSGQFF.

This chain links TRBV5-4 with TRBJ1-2; D is uncertain. Looked up from germline, CDR1 is SGHNT and CDR2 is YYREEE (reference sequence). This CDR3 is built from 15 residues. The germline V and J ends were trimmed by 4 bases and 4 bases, with 17 bases remaining between them. CDR3 in DNA: TGTGCCAGCAGCCCCGGCGGAGTCTTATTCTATGGCTACACCTTC. Its translation is CASSPGGVLFYGYTF.

This clone was seen a single time. This rearrangement joins TRBV29-1 to TRBJ2-1, with 12 bases identical to TRBD2. Germline CDR1 reads SQVTM; CDR2 reads ANQGSEA. The CDR3 is 16 residues long. Unmatched junction bases numbered 9, after V lost 8 bases and J lost 1 base. The CDR3 here is CSTGTSGPSSYNEQFF. CDR3 in DNA: TGCAGCACCGGGACTAGCGGGCCGTCTTCCTACAATGAGCAGTTCTTC.

The CDR3: CASSERTGGRQPQHF. DNA for the CDR3: TGTGCCAGCAGTGAAAGGACAGGGGGCCGTCAGCCCCAGCATTTT. The chain carries TRBV6-1 and TRBJ1-5, with TRBD1 matching 11 bases. CDR3 length equals 15 residues. Trimming took 2 bases from V and 6 from J; bases not matched to a gene: 3. From germline, CDR1 is MNHNS and CDR2 SASEGT.

The chain joins TRBV30 to TRBJ2-1; TRBD2 is a possible D gene (5 bases). Germline V gives CDR1 GTSNPN, CDR2 SVGIG (reference sequence). The CDR3 runs to 14 residues. Trimming stripped 7 bases from V and 4 bases from J, with 17 bases between. The CDR3 here is CASLDGESYNEQFF. Written as DNA, the CDR3 is TGTGCCTCGTTGGACGGGGAGAGTTACAATGAGCAGTTCTTC.

The chain carries TRBV29-1 and TRBJ2-2; 9 nucleotides line up with TRBD2. Germline CDR1 is SQVTM and CDR2 is ANQGSEA. The CDR3 covers 15 residues. V trimming: 2 bases; J trimming: 5 bases; junction bases outside the gene matches: 6. CDR3 bases: TGCAGCGTTGAAAGGCTAGCGGGATCGACCGGGGAGCTGTTTTTT. Its protein product is CSVERLAGSTGELFF.